These T cell receptor beta chains were read from a single sample in a study of blood T cell repertoires in COVID-19. Using immunoSEQ multiplex PCR, the repertoire was profiled, and TCRdb retains in-frame clones only, with some absent. This table has 200,000 to 250,000 clones, about 86% appearing once. Input material: peripheral blood. These receptors came from a woman between 55 and 75 years old with acute or convalescent COVID-19. Each CDR3 is given with its conserved first and last residue. A D gene is named only where the DNA matches it firmly. Size is omitted from some rows. Given values are once, few, many or a class for expanded clones.

j_gene	d_gene	v_gene	abundance	CDR3nt	CDR3aa
TRBJ1-2	NA	TRBV5-4	once	TGTGCCAGCAGCTACTCGAGTGGCTACACCTTC	CASSYSSGYTF
TRBJ1-2	NA	TRBV12-3/TRBV12-4	NA	TGTGCCAGCAGCCGACAGTGGAACTATGGCTACACCTTC	CASSRQWNYGYTF
TRBJ1-5	NA	TRBV15	NA	TGTGCCACCAGCAGAGATCTACTTCAGCCCCAGCATTTT	CATSRDLLQPQHF
TRBJ2-1	TRBD2	TRBV9	NA	TGTGCCAGCAGCCCCGATAGCGGGGGGCGGTGGAATGAGCAGTTCTTC	CASSPDSGGRWNEQFF
TRBJ2-5	NA	TRBV2	NA	TGTGCCAGCAGGCGAGGGCGGACGTCGGAATCAGAGACCCAGTACTTC	CASRRGRTSESETQYF
TRBJ1-1	NA	TRBV5-1	NA	TGCGCCAGCAGCTTGGGCAGGGCGAACACTGAAGCTTTCTTT	CASSLGRANTEAFF
TRBJ1-5	NA	TRBV19	NA	TGTGCCAGTAGTACGACACCAGGTTCGAATCAGCCCCAGCATTTT	CASSTTPGSNQPQHF
TRBJ2-1	TRBD2	TRBV5-1	NA	TGCGCCAGCAGCGCAGGGACTAGCCCCAATGAGCAGTTCTTC	CASSAGTSPNEQFF
TRBJ1-2	NA	TRBV3-1/TRBV3-2	NA	TGTGCCAGCAGCCCCCTCGGGGAGAACTATGGCTACACCTTC	CASSPLGENYGYTF
TRBJ1-2	TRBD1	TRBV18	NA	TGTGCCAGCTCACATGACAGGGGTTCTAACTATGGCTACACCTTC	CASSHDRGSNYGYTF
TRBJ2-7	NA	TRBV5-4	once	TGTGCCAGCAGCGAGAGGGACGAGCAGTACTTC	CASSERDEQYF
TRBJ1-1	NA	TRBV7-9	NA	TGTGCCAGCAGCAAGGAGAGGAACACTGAAGCTTTCTTT	CASSKERNTEAFF
TRBJ1-2	NA	TRBV6-5	NA	TGTGCCAGCAGGACTATTGATGGCTACACCTTC	CASRTIDGYTF
TRBJ1-1	NA	TRBV4-1	NA	TGCGCCAGCAGCCAAGATCAGGGGTCCACTGAAGCTTTCTTT	CASSQDQGSTEAFF
TRBJ1-2	NA	TRBV5-6	NA	TGTGCCAGCAGCTTGGACAGAACCTACACCTTC	CASSLDRTYTF
TRBJ1-1	NA	TRBV12-5	NA	TGTGCTAGTGGTTTATCAGGGACAAACACTGAAGCTTTCTTT	CASGLSGTNTEAFF
TRBJ2-3	TRBD1	TRBV9	NA	TGTGCCAGCAGCCCACAGTCCGGGACAGCCCCAGATACGCAGTATTTT	CASSPQSGTAPDTQYF
TRBJ1-1	NA	TRBV10-3	NA	TGTGCCATCAGTGAGATAGATAACACTGAAGCTTTCTTT	CAISEIDNTEAFF